This entry describes one T cell receptor (beta chain). Profiled with immunoSEQ multiplex PCR; TCRdb holds only in-frame clones, not every one. Here the sample spans approximately 58,000 clones, about 92% being singletons. Over chemoradiotherapy, repertoires were sampled more than once. The data were obtained in a study of chemoradiotherapy in HPV16-positive cancers. This specimen consisted of blood, obtained from a patient who underwent chemoradiotherapy. This clonotype was obtained from a human donor with HPV-associated anogenital cancer.

The CDR3 loop reads CASSLGGLDYGYTF. The CDR3 nucleotides are TGTGCCAGCAGCTTAGGGGGGCTGGACTATGGCTACACCTTC. The rearrangement uses TRBV5-6 and TRBJ1-2; maybe TRBD1 (6 bases). CDR1 and CDR2 (germline): SGHDT, YYEEEE. CDR3 length: 14 residues. Trimming left V 2 bases short and J 3 bases short, with 11 bases between.